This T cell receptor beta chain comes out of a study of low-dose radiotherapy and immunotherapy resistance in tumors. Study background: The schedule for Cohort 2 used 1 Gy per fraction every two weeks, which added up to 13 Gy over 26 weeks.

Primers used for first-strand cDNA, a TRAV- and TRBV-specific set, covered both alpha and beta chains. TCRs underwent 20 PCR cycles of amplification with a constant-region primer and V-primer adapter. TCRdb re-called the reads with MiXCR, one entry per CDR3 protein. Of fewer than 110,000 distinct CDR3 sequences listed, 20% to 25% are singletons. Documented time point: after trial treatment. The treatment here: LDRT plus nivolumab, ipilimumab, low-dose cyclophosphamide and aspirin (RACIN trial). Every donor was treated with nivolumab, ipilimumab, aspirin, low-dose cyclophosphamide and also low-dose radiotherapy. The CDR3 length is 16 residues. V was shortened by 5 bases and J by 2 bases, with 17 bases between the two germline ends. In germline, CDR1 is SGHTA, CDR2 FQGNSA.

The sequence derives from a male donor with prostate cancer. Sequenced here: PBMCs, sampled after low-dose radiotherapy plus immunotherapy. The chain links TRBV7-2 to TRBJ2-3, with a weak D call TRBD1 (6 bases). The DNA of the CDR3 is TGTGCCAGCAGCGGGTGGACAGCCCTACTCACAGATACGCAGTATTTT. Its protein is CASSGWTALLTDTQYF.